Shown below are 16 T cell receptor beta chains from a single sample sequenced in a study of T-cell reconstitution after alpha-beta-depleted transplantation in children. Preparing the TCRbeta library involved the use of unique molecular identifiers. One entry per CDR3 protein results from TCRdb running MiXCR on the PCR reads. Found here are approximately 240,000 distinct CDR3 sequences, 9.5% to 13% of them singletons; the top ten hold roughly 30%. The specimen comprised PBMCs, sampled before TCRalphabeta/CD19-depleted stem cell transplant. The origin of the receptors is a child less than two years old with acute myeloid leukemia, due to receive a stem cell transplant.

In this sample, this clonotype turned up many times. The chain links TRBV15 to TRBJ1-1, with unresolved D. This CDR3 spans 19 amino acids. The V end lost 0 bases, the J end lost 0 bases, and 20 bases lay between the germline ends. Germline lookup yields CDR1 LNHNV and CDR2 YYDKDF (reference sequence). The DNA of the CDR3 is TGTGCCACCAGCAGAGATAGCGGGCGATCGCTTTATATGAACACTGAAGCTTTCTTT. This codes for CATSRDSGRSLYMNTEAFF. The entire variable domain, with the rest obtained from reference TRBV15 and TRBJ1-1, is as follows: DAMVIQNPRYQVTQFGKPVTLSCSQTLNHNVMYWYQQKSSQAPKLLFHYYDKDFNNEADTPDNFQSRRPNTSFCFLDIRSPGLGDTAMYLCATSRDSGRSLYMNTEAFFGQGTRLTVV.

This clonotype was recorded at least ten times. V gene TRBV12-3 or TRBV12-4 combines with J gene TRBJ1-5, with no clear D. V lost 2 bases and J 7 bases, leaving 12 bases between the germline ends. The CDR3 consists of 14 residues. CDR3 DNA sequence: TGTGCCAGCAGTTTATATGGGTTCCACCAGCCCCAGCATTTT. This gives the protein CASSLYGFHQPQHF.

This clonotype was detected only a few times. The gene calls are TRBV23-1 and TRBJ2-5; a weak D match, TRBD1 (6 bases). TRBV23-1 has ORF status, its function being uncertain. V was clipped by 3 bases and J by 3 bases, with 20 bases between them. The CDR3 covers 17 residues. This chain's CDR3 is CASSHPPRQALKETQYF. CDR3 nucleotide sequence: TGCGCCAGCAGTCACCCCCCTAGACAGGCTCTTAAAGAGACCCAGTACTTC.

This clonotype was recorded a few times. V is TRBV7-2 and J is TRBJ2-1; perhaps TRBD2 as D (5 bases). Germline V gene sequence: CDR1 SGHTA, CDR2 FQGNSA. CDR3 length equals 17 residues. The V end was cut by 0 bases, the J end by 0 bases, with 12 bases between. The CDR3 bases are TGTGCCAGCAGCTTAGCCTCGCCGGGATCCTCCTACAATGAGCAGTTCTTC. Its protein is CASSLASPGSSYNEQFF.

This clonotype was seen repeatedly, ten times or more. The rearrangement uses TRBV5-1 and TRBJ2-7; D gene unclear. The V gene lost 4 bases and the J gene lost 5 bases, with 13 bases spanning the gap. The germline V gene has CDR1 SGHRS and CDR2 YFSETQ. The CDR3 totals 13 residues. CDR3: CASSTRALDEQYF. CDR3 DNA sequence: TGCGCCAGCAGCACTCGGGCCTTGGACGAGCAGTACTTC.

This clonotype came up many times. This chain uses TRBV12-3 or TRBV12-4 with TRBJ1-2, with D perhaps TRBD1 (6 bases). CDR3 length: 14 amino acids. V lost 7 bases and J 7 bases, leaving 19 bases between the germline ends. The CDR3 DNA is TGTGCCAGCAATTATCAGGGAACAGGGCTTGGCTACACCTTC. It encodes CASNYQGTGLGYTF.

This chain connects TRBV28 to TRBJ2-3; no firm D call. CDR1 and CDR2 (germline): MDHEN, SYDVKM. This CDR3 spans 14 amino acids. V lost 2 bases and J 5 bases, leaving 11 bases between the germline ends. The CDR3 region has the DNA TGTGCCAGCAGTTTAACCGGGCTCAGAGATACGCAGTATTTT. Its protein is CASSLTGLRDTQYF.

This clonotype was counted at least ten times. The gene calls are TRBV30 and TRBJ2-1; TRBD2 is a possible D gene (5 bases). Germline CDR1 GTSNPN, CDR2 SVGIG (reference sequence). The germline V and J ends were trimmed by 4 bases and 13 bases, with 14 bases remaining between them. This CDR3 region has 11 residues. In DNA, the CDR3 is TGTGCCTGGAATGAGGACCCGGGACAGTTCTTC. Encoded protein: CAWNEDPGQFF.

This clonotype was recorded many times. The rearrangement uses TRBV5-1 and TRBJ1-2; maybe TRBD1 (5 bases). CDR3 length equals 15 residues. V was cut by 0 bases and J by 0 bases, with 9 bases left in between. Per germline, CDR1 SGHRS and CDR2 YFSETQ. The CDR3 region has the DNA TGCGCCAGCAGCTTGGGACAGAGACCTAACTATGGCTACACCTTC. Translation: CASSLGQRPNYGYTF.

This clonotype occurred many times. The chain links TRBV20-1 to TRBJ2-1, with 7 nucleotides matching TRBD2. CDR1 is DFQATT and CDR2 is SNEGSKA in the germline V gene (reference sequence). The CDR3 consists of 15 residues. V was clipped by 6 bases and J by 8 bases; unmatched bases: 16. The CDR3 reads CSAPRAGRGEYEQFF. The CDR3 nucleotides are TGCAGTGCCCCTAGGGCCGGCCGGGGGGAGTATGAGCAGTTCTTC.

Ten or more counts support this clonotype. J is TRBJ2-1 and V is TRBV18, with 7 bases identical to TRBD2. CDR1 KGHSH and CDR2 LQKENI come from the germline V gene. CDR3 size: 16 residues. After removal of 2 bases from V and 3 bases from J, the junction contained 7 bases not matched to a gene. The CDR3 nucleotides read TGTGCCAGCTCACCATTAGTAGCGGGCGGCTACAATGAGCAGTTCTTC. As protein: CASSPLVAGGYNEQFF.

Many counts were recorded for this clonotype. The chain uses TRBV20-1 and TRBJ2-7, with unresolved D. The CDR3 covers 12 residues. Per germline, CDR1 DFQATT and CDR2 SNEGSKA (reference sequence). Trimming took off 3 bases at V and 2 bases at J, with 8 bases between the two ends. The CDR3 region has the DNA TGCAGTGCTAGCGGGCGACCCTACGAGCAGTACTTC. This encodes CSASGRPYEQYF.

The V gene is TRBV7-9, the J gene TRBJ1-5; TRBD1 agrees at 11 bases. The germline gives CDR1 SEHNR, CDR2 FQNEAQ (reference sequence). V lost 5 bases, J lost 7 bases, and 10 bases stayed unmatched. The CDR3 is made up of 16 amino acids. The CDR3: CASSLGQGALGQPQHF. CDR3 in DNA: TGTGCCAGCAGCCTAGGACAGGGGGCTTTGGGGCAGCCCCAGCATTTT.

The table lists this clonotype with many counts. This rearrangement joins TRBV7-2 to TRBJ2-1; no clear D gene. The V gene lost 2 bases and the J gene lost 4 bases, with 18 bases spanning the gap. The CDR3 has 17 amino acids. The germline CDR1 and CDR2 sequences are SGHTA and FQGNSA. The CDR3 sequence is CASSLSGLPLIYNEQFF. In nucleotides, the CDR3 is TGTGCCAGCAGCTTATCCGGATTACCTCTCATTTACAATGAGCAGTTCTTC. Based on the CDR3 plus reference TRBV7-2 and TRBJ2-1, the full variable domain is GAGVSQSPSNKVTEKGKDVELRCDPISGHTALYWYRQSLGQGLEFLIYFQGNSAPDKSGLPSDRFSAERTGGSVSTLTIQRTQQEDSAVYLCASSLSGLPLIYNEQFFGPGTRLTVL.

V usage is TRBV29-1 and J usage is TRBJ2-6; D is possibly TRBD1 (5 bases). Trimming shortened V by 6 bases and J by 3 bases, and 21 bases separated the two germline ends. Per the germline V gene, CDR1 is SQVTM and CDR2 is ANQGSEA. The CDR3 length is 17 residues. The CDR3 DNA is TGCAGCGTGGTTGACGCTGGGGCGCTCTATGGGGCCAACGTCCTGACTTTC. Translating it yields CSVVDAGALYGANVLTF.

This clonotype was counted ten times or more. The V call is TRBV6-4, the J call TRBJ1-2; no clear D. The CDR3 is made up of 13 amino acids. Trimming shortened V by 0 bases and J by 6 bases, and 8 bases separated the two germline ends. Germline V lookup: CDR1 MRHNA, CDR2 SNTAGT. The DNA of the CDR3 is TGTGCCAGCAGTGACTCAGGTGGAAATGGCTACACCTTC. Protein sequence: CASSDSGGNGYTF.